A selection of T cell receptor beta chains follows, all from one sample in a study of T cells in Graves' hyperthyroidism and ophthalmopathy. TCRdb ran MiXCR on the multiplex PCR reads and lists one entry per CDR3 protein. This sample yields some 400,000 distinct CDR3 sequences, of which approximately 12% are seen a single time; less than 25% belongs to the top ten. The sequenced sample consisted of blood. These receptor sequences come from a man aged 25-45 years with Graves' hyperthyroidism that later progressed to Graves' ophthalmopathy. The CDR3 runs from the conserved cysteine through the conserved F or W. D genes are given only for firm matches. The size field is filled for only some rows; it gives once, few, many or a size class.

d_gene,abundance,v_gene,j_gene,CDR3aa,CDR3nt
TRBD1,few,TRBV11-2,TRBJ1-2,CASSLGPYRQGGYTF,TGTGCCAGCAGCTTAGGCCCCTATCGACAGGGGGGCTACACCTTC
TRBD2,few,TRBV9,TRBJ2-1,CASSVPLAGDNNEQFF,TGTGCCAGCAGCGTTCCTCTAGCGGGGGATAACAATGAGCAGTTCTTC
-,many,TRBV20-1,TRBJ2-7,CSANGGISYEQYF,TGCAGTGCCAACGGGGGAATCTCCTACGAGCAGTACTTC
-,few,TRBV4-1,TRBJ1-5,CASSSRNSNQPQHF,TGCGCCAGCAGTTCCCGGAATAGCAATCAGCCCCAGCATTTT
TRBD1,few,TRBV9,TRBJ2-5,CASSRQGASRVIETQYF,TGTGCCAGCAGTCGACAGGGGGCGAGTCGGGTAATAGAGACCCAGTACTTC
-,many,TRBV28,TRBJ1-1,CASGRVALNTEAFF,TGTGCCAGCGGCCGGGTTGCGCTGAACACTGAAGCTTTCTTT
-,-,TRBV4-1,TRBJ2-5,CASSQSSQETQYF,TGCGCCAGCAGCCAATCTAGCCAAGAGACCCAGTACTTC
-,-,TRBV7-9,TRBJ2-2,CASSLPGGRDTGELFF,TGTGCCAGCAGCCTACCCGGGGGTAGGGACACCGGGGAGCTGTTTTTT
TRBD1,many,TRBV4-1,TRBJ2-5,CASSQEAGGGETQYF,TGCGCCAGCAGCCAAGAGGCAGGGGGTGGCGAGACCCAGTACTTC
-,few,TRBV27,TRBJ2-3,CASSPTWADTQYF,TGTGCCAGCAGTCCGACTTGGGCAGATACGCAGTATTTT
-,many,TRBV28,TRBJ1-6,CASSLASSYNSPLHF,TGTGCCAGCAGTTTAGCAAGCTCCTATAATTCACCCCTCCACTTT
-,few,TRBV18,TRBJ1-1,CASSPTARRWSTEAFF,TGTGCCAGCTCACCAACCGCGCGGAGATGGAGCACTGAAGCTTTCTTT
TRBD1,many,TRBV6-1,TRBJ1-2,CASDPGQGHGYTF,TGTGCGAGTGATCCGGGACAGGGACATGGCTACACCTTC
-,-,TRBV5-4,TRBJ1-6,CASSLYAHSPLHF,TGTGCCAGCAGCTTGTACGCCCATTCACCCCTCCACTTT
-,many,TRBV9,TRBJ2-3,CASSVDGIDTQYF,TGTGCCAGCAGCGTAGACGGGATAGATACGCAGTATTTT
-,few,TRBV14,TRBJ1-5,CASSQGGGGNNQPQHF,TGTGCCAGCAGCCAAGGAGGAGGAGGCAACAATCAGCCCCAGCATTTT
-,many,TRBV11-2,TRBJ2-7,CASRPDRVSYEQYF,TGTGCCAGCAGACCAGACCGGGTATCCTACGAGCAGTACTTC
TRBD1,many,TRBV28,TRBJ2-3,CASGTGGTDTQYF,TGTGCCAGCGGGACAGGGGGAACAGATACGCAGTATTTT
-,-,TRBV6-1,TRBJ1-2,CASIPFGNYGYTF,TGTGCCAGCATTCCCTTCGGCAACTATGGCTACACCTTC
-,many,TRBV11-2,TRBJ1-1,CASSSDAGAAFF,TGTGCCAGCAGCTCGGACGCGGGGGCTGCTTTCTTT
-,many,TRBV12-3/TRBV12-4,TRBJ1-3,CASTHGRNTIYF,TGTGCCAGCACCCACGGGCGAAACACCATATATTTT
-,few,TRBV28,TRBJ2-1,CASSFREDNEQFF,TGTGCCAGCAGTTTCAGAGAGGACAATGAGCAGTTCTTC
TRBD1,many,TRBV7-9,TRBJ2-1,CASSPSTGGYYNEQFF,TGTGCCAGCAGCCCATCGACAGGGGGATACTACAATGAGCAGTTCTTC
TRBD1,many,TRBV19,TRBJ1-5,CASSTDRWSNQPQHF,TGTGCCAGTAGTACGGACAGGTGGAGCAATCAGCCCCAGCATTTT
-,many,TRBV11-2,TRBJ2-7,CASSSPIGEQYF,TGTGCCAGCAGCTCCCCCATAGGCGAGCAGTACTTC
-,-,TRBV5-5,TRBJ1-4,CASSYGHSEVNEKLFF,TGTGCCAGCAGCTACGGACATTCGGAGGTTAATGAAAAACTGTTTTTT
TRBD1,-,TRBV19,TRBJ2-7,CASTGDSSYEQYF,TGTGCCAGTACCGGGGACAGCTCCTACGAGCAGTACTTC
TRBD1,-,TRBV13,TRBJ1-6,CASSSSLGTGVNSPLHF,TGTGCCAGCAGCTCTTCCCTTGGGACAGGGGTCAATTCACCCCTCCACTTT
TRBD1,many,TRBV18,TRBJ1-5,CASSEDRGHNQPQHF,TGTGCCAGCTCAGAGGACAGGGGGCATAATCAGCCCCAGCATTTT
-,many,TRBV11-1,TRBJ2-3,CASSRSGVGPGMDTQYF,TGTGCCAGCAGCCGGTCGGGAGTAGGTCCGGGGATGGATACGCAGTATTTT
-,many,TRBV7-2,TRBJ2-7,CASSLASREQYF,TGTGCCAGCAGCTTAGCGTCGAGGGAGCAGTACTTC
TRBD1,few,TRBV20-1,TRBJ2-5,CSAKQGAGRRETQYF,TGCAGTGCTAAGCAGGGGGCGGGCAGGAGAGAGACCCAGTACTTC
TRBD2,many,TRBV6-6,TRBJ2-5,CASSYRYLLAGQETQYF,TGTGCCAGCAGTTACCGTTACTTACTAGCGGGGCAAGAGACCCAGTACTTC
-,many,TRBV28,TRBJ1-1,CALWENTEAFF,TGTGCCTTATGGGAGAACACTGAAGCTTTCTTT
TRBD1,few,TRBV4-2,TRBJ2-5,CASSQAGQARRETQYF,TGTGCCAGCAGCCAAGCGGGACAGGCTAGACGAGAGACCCAGTACTTC
-,-,TRBV5-4,TRBJ1-6,CASSRRQDYNSPLHF,TGTGCCAGCAGCCGGAGACAGGACTATAATTCACCCCTCCACTTT
-,-,TRBV7-6,TRBJ1-4,CASSLDSPGSGGEKLFF,TGTGCCAGCAGTCTAGATTCCCCGGGTTCCGGGGGGGAAAAACTGTTTTTT
-,-,TRBV4-2,TRBJ2-6,CASSQDLESGANVLTF,TGTGCCAGCAGCCAAGACCTAGAGTCTGGGGCCAACGTCCTGACTTTC
-,few,TRBV5-1,TRBJ2-3,CASSLGVITDTQYF,TGCGCCAGCAGCTTGGGAGTTATCACAGATACGCAGTATTTT
-,few,TRBV2,TRBJ1-2,CASMTVGGGYTF,TGTGCCAGCATGACCGTGGGGGGCGGCTACACCTTC